These 30 T cell receptor beta chains originate from one sample sequenced in a study of blood T cell repertoires in COVID-19. Repertoires were generated with immunoSEQ multiplex PCR, while TCRdb's copy carries only in-frame clones and drops some. The table lists under 100,000 clones, 75% to 90% of them singletons. The sequenced material came from peripheral blood. These TCRs come from a woman aged 40 to 50 with active or convalescent COVID-19.

This sequence joins TRBV7-2 and TRBJ2-5; 7 positions agree with TRBD1. J gave up 3 bases and V 3 bases, and 1 base lay outside the gene matches. From germline, CDR1 is SGHTA and CDR2 FQGNSA. This CDR3 region has 13 residues. Written as DNA, the CDR3 is TGTGCCAGCAGCTTCAGGGGGAAAGAGACCCAGTACTTC. Its translation is CASSFRGKETQYF.

The J gene is TRBJ2-3, the V gene TRBV3-1 (or the pseudogene TRBV3-2); 14 bases match TRBD2. Germline V gives CDR1 LGHDT, CDR2 YNNKEL (reference sequence). This CDR3 region has 18 residues. The V and J ends lost 4 bases and 2 bases, in that order; junction bases with no gene match: 8. CDR3 amino acids: CASSRAGGLAGATDTQYF. The CDR3 bases are TGTGCCAGCAGCCGAGCCGGGGGACTAGCGGGAGCCACAGATACGCAGTATTTT.

This rearrangement joins TRBV24-1 to TRBJ2-2; the match to TRBD1 covers 12 bases. Germline V gene data show CDR1 as KGHDR and CDR2 as SFDVKD. CDR3 size: 17 residues. The V and J ends lost 4 bases and 4 bases, in that order; junction bases with no gene match: 6. CDR3 region: CATSDPGQGASTGELFF. The CDR3 DNA follows: TGTGCCACCAGTGACCCGGGACAGGGGGCAAGCACCGGGGAGCTGTTTTTT.

V usage is TRBV11-2 and J usage is TRBJ1-6; no reliable D call. V was pared by 1 base and J by 7 bases, with 5 bases between. The CDR3 length is 13 residues. The V gene's germline CDR1 is SGHAT and CDR2 FQNNGV. The CDR3 sequence: CASSLVRNSPLHF. CDR3 bases: TGTGCCAGCAGCTTAGTCCGGAATTCACCCCTCCACTTT.

The J gene is TRBJ1-2, the V gene TRBV24-1; 7 positions match TRBD1. Trimming removed 4 bases from V and 4 bases from J; junction bases left unmatched: 5. Germline V gene lookup returns CDR1 KGHDR and CDR2 SFDVKD. The CDR3 is made up of 14 amino acids. The chain's CDR3 is CATSEGQRSYGYTF. The CDR3 DNA follows: TGTGCCACCAGTGAGGGACAGAGGAGCTATGGCTACACCTTC.

This chain connects TRBV21-1 to TRBJ2-7; the DNA was not compared with TRBD1, the D call given in the table. TRBV21-1 is a listed pseudogene. This CDR3 spans 15 amino acids. For the CDR3, the DNA is TGTGCCAGCAGCACGGACAGGGGGATATCCTACGAGCAGTACTTC. It codes for CASSTDRGISYEQYF.

The chain links TRBV7-2 to TRBJ1-2; 7 nucleotides line up with TRBD1. Germline V CDR1 and CDR2: SGHTA, FQGNSA. The CDR3 runs 16 residues. V lost 4 bases, J lost 4 bases, and 12 bases stayed unmatched. The CDR3 DNA sequence: TGTGCCAGCAGCTCCCCGTTAGGAGGGGGCATCTATGGCTACACCTTC. It encodes CASSSPLGGGIYGYTF.

This chain links TRBV4-2 with TRBJ2-3; 9 bases are shared with TRBD2. V lost 4 bases, J lost 5 bases, and 19 bases stayed unmatched. CDR3 size: 19 residues. Germline assignment: CDR1 LGHNA and CDR2 YNFKEQ. CDR3 DNA: TGTGCCAGCAGCCTAAGATGGCCTCGACTAGCGGACAGATTAGATACGCAGTATTTT. Its protein product is CASSLRWPRLADRLDTQYF.

This clone was found once. J is TRBJ1-1 and V is TRBV12-3 or TRBV12-4, with D possibly TRBD1 on 5 matching bases. This CDR3 comprises 13 residues. The V gene lost 6 bases and the J gene lost 10 bases, with 18 bases spanning the gap. As DNA, the CDR3 is TGTGCCAGCAGCCCGGGAGAGGGGCCTGTAGCTTTCTTT. This sequence encodes CASSPGEGPVAFF.

The V call is TRBV28, the J call TRBJ2-7, with D unclear. The CDR3 covers 13 residues. The V gene's germline CDR1 is MDHEN and CDR2 SYDVKM. V gave up 3 bases and J gave up 5 bases, with 11 bases separating them. The CDR3 sequence: CASSLSVRNEQYF. CDR3 DNA: TGTGCCAGCAGTTTGTCGGTTCGCAACGAGCAGTACTTC.

The chain is built from TRBV29-1 and TRBJ2-7; 10 bases map to TRBD1. Germline values: CDR1 SQVTM, CDR2 ANQGSEA. This CDR3 is built from 11 residues. The J segment lost 12 bases and the V segment lost 0 bases, leaving 2 bases of the junction unmatched. CDR3 region: CSVEERDRGYF. As DNA, the CDR3 is TGCAGCGTTGAAGAACGGGACAGGGGGTACTTC.

J is TRBJ1-1 and V is TRBV28; a weak D match, TRBD1 (5 bases). Germline lookup yields CDR1 MDHEN and CDR2 SYDVKM. This CDR3 is 15 amino acids long. The V and J ends lost 3 bases and 1 base respectively, with 12 bases between them. The CDR3, as DNA: TGTGCCAGCAGTTTGGGGGGTTGGACGAACACTGAAGCTTTCTTT. This encodes CASSLGGWTNTEAFF.

V is TRBV29-1 and J is TRBJ2-5; TRBD2 aligns across 12 bases. Germline trimming cut 1 base from V and 1 base from J; bases unmatched to any gene: 10. In germline, CDR1 is SQVTM, CDR2 ANQGSEA. The CDR3 sequence is 18 residues long. The CDR3, as DNA: TGCAGCGTTGAAGGCGAACTAGCGGGAGGTAAACCCCAAGAGACCCAGTACTTC. Translated: CSVEGELAGGKPQETQYF.

A word on this clone: Other DNA sequences in this specimen translate into the identical CDR3. The chain recombines TRBV10-3 with TRBJ1-3; the match to TRBD1 covers 7 bases. V shed 5 bases and J 3 bases; nucleotides not matched to a gene: 4. The CDR3 runs to 14 residues. CDR1 is ENHRY and CDR2 is SYGVKD in the germline V gene. DNA of the CDR3: TGTGCCATCAGTCTCCGACAGGGTGGAAACACCATATATTTT. Translation: CAISLRQGGNTIYF.

The chain joins TRBV6-6 to TRBJ2-7; TRBD2 matches at 13 bases. V lost 0 bases, J lost 5 bases, and 4 bases stayed unmatched. Germline assignment: CDR1 MNHNY and CDR2 SVGAGI (reference sequence). CDR3 length equals 16 residues. This chain's CDR3 is CASSYSRTSGRNEQYF. CDR3 nucleotide sequence: TGTGCCAGCAGTTACTCCCGGACTAGCGGGAGAAACGAGCAGTACTTC.

The chain has TRBV24-1 and TRBJ2-3; TRBD2 aligns across 8 bases. The CDR3 has 12 residues. Germline loops: CDR1 KGHDR, CDR2 SFDVKD. V lost 9 bases and J lost 4; bases outside the gene matches: 2. The chain's CDR3 is CATGTSADTQYF. In DNA form, the CDR3 reads TGTGCCACCGGGACTAGTGCAGATACGCAGTATTTT.

This clone was counted once. The chain has TRBV7-2 and TRBJ2-7, with D possibly TRBD2 on 5 matching bases. Trimming pared 1 base from V and 3 bases from J, leaving 7 bases between. The CDR3 contains 13 residues. CDR1 and CDR2 (germline): SGHTA, FQGNSA. This chain's CDR3 is CASSLGADYEQYF. CDR3 nucleotides: TGTGCCAGCAGCTTAGGAGCGGACTACGAGCAGTACTTC.

This clone is a singleton in its sample. The V gene is TRBV6-5, the J gene TRBJ1-2; 8 bases are a match to TRBD1. V was clipped by 5 bases and J by 8 bases; unmatched bases: 4. CDR3 length: 12 residues. CDR1 is MNHEY, CDR2 SVGAGI, per germline. In nucleotides, the CDR3 is TGTGCCAGCAGTCAGGGGGCGCGCGGCTACACCTTC. Translation: CASSQGARGYTF.

This sequence joins TRBV10-1 and TRBJ2-1; 12 bases match TRBD2. Germline V lookup: CDR1 WNHNN, CDR2 SYGVQD (reference sequence). The CDR3 totals 16 residues. The V gene end was trimmed by 4 bases and the J gene end by 9 bases; junction bases not matched to a gene: 10. CDR3 coding DNA: TGCGCCAGCAGTGGACCGCTAGCGGGAGGGCCAGGTGAGCAGTTCTTC. Protein: CASSGPLAGGPGEQFF.

The chain recombines TRBV12-3 or TRBV12-4 with TRBJ2-1, with 10 bases identical to TRBD1. This CDR3 comprises 12 residues. J lost 12 bases, V lost 5 bases, and 4 bases had no gene match. The CDR3 DNA follows: TGTGCCAGCAGTCCGGGGACAGGGGCGCAGTTCTTC. It specifies CASSPGTGAQFF.

V usage is TRBV5-1 and J usage is TRBJ2-1; 12 bases are a match to TRBD2. The V and J ends lost 4 bases and 0 bases, in that order; junction bases with no gene match: 5. Germline V gene sequence: CDR1 SGHRS, CDR2 YFSETQ. The CDR3 covers 17 residues. For the CDR3, the DNA is TGCGCCAGCAGCCCCGAGGGACTAGCGGGCTCCTACAATGAGCAGTTCTTC. It yields the protein CASSPEGLAGSYNEQFF.

The rearrangement joins TRBV5-1 to TRBJ2-1; TRBD1 matches 7 bases. J lost 4 bases, V lost 2 bases, and 3 bases had no gene match. There are 14 residues in the CDR3. From germline, CDR1 is SGHRS and CDR2 YFSETQ. In nucleotides, the CDR3 is TGCGCCAGCAGCTTCGGGACAGAGTACAATGAGCAGTTCTTC. Its translation is CASSFGTEYNEQFF.

The CDR3 reads CASSKRGQGCVPSGNTIYF. CDR3 sequence (DNA): TGTGCCAGCAGCAAACGTGGACAGGGATGTGTCCCTTCTGGAAACACCATATATTTT. The chain links TRBV21-1 to TRBJ1-3; TRBD1, as called in the table, went unchecked against the DNA. TRBV21-1 is marked as a pseudogene. CDR3 length: 19 amino acids.

V gene TRBV24-1 combines with J gene TRBJ2-5, with 7 bases that match TRBD1. Trimming took 1 base from V and 5 from J; bases not matched to a gene: 9. Germline CDR1 is KGHDR and CDR2 is SFDVKD. The CDR3 covers 16 residues. This CDR3 is CATSDFRTGSRETQYF. Written as DNA, the CDR3 is TGTGCCACCAGTGATTTTAGGACAGGCTCGAGGGAGACCCAGTACTTC.

The sample holds one count of this clone. J is TRBJ2-7 and V is TRBV20-1; no clear D. Trimming took 6 bases from V and 2 from J, leaving 2 bases between them. Germline CDR1 is DFQATT and CDR2 is SNEGSKA (reference sequence). This CDR3 is 9 amino acids long. Here the CDR3 reads CSAAYEQYF. The CDR3 DNA is TGCAGTGCCGCCTACGAGCAGTACTTC.

This rearrangement joins TRBV28 to TRBJ1-3; possible D gene TRBD1, 5 bases. V lost 2 bases and J lost 0, with 17 bases in between. The CDR3 runs 18 residues. Germline V gene lookup returns CDR1 MDHEN and CDR2 SYDVKM. This CDR3 reads CASSLGFGGTSSGNTIYF. CDR3 sequence (DNA): TGTGCCAGCAGTTTAGGTTTCGGGGGAACGAGCTCTGGAAACACCATATATTTT.

The chain recombines TRBV29-1 with TRBJ2-5, with TRBD1 matching over 10 bases. Trimming removed 6 bases from V and 3 bases from J; junction bases left unmatched: 7. The CDR3 spans 14 residues. Germline V gives CDR1 SQVTM, CDR2 ANQGSEA. The CDR3 DNA follows: TGCAGCGTAGCAGGGGGGACAGGGGAAGAGACCCAGTACTTC. Protein: CSVAGGTGEETQYF.

Points on this clone: The junction departs from germline at one end; a sequencing error may be responsible. V usage is TRBV7-7 and J usage is TRBJ2-6; D perhaps matches TRBD1 (6 bases). Germline V gene data show CDR1 as SSHAT and CDR2 as FNYEAQ (reference sequence). The CDR3 contains 18 residues. CDR3 nucleotides: TGTGCTAGCAGCTTAGGTATACAGGGCGGCTCTGGGGCCAACGTCCTGACTTTC. It codes for CASSLGIQGGSGANVLTF.

CDR3 nucleotide sequence: TGTGCCAGCAGTTTACAGGGACTAGCAAGCGAGCAGTACTTC. It is translated as CASSLQGLASEQYF. The rearrangement joins TRBV27 to TRBJ2-7, with 9 bases aligning to TRBD2. CDR3 length: 14 residues. Trimming removed 2 bases from V and 6 bases from J; junction bases left unmatched: 5. Germline V gives CDR1 MNHEY, CDR2 SMNVEV (reference sequence).

CDR3 sequence: CASSRGTSNTEAFF. In DNA, the CDR3 is TGTGCCAGCAGCCGGGGAACATCTAACACTGAAGCTTTCTTT. The chain recombines TRBV5-5 with TRBJ1-1, with D uncertain. Trimming stripped 4 bases from V and 2 bases from J, with 12 bases between. Germline V lookup: CDR1 SGHKS, CDR2 YYEKEE (reference sequence). The CDR3 extends over 14 amino acids.